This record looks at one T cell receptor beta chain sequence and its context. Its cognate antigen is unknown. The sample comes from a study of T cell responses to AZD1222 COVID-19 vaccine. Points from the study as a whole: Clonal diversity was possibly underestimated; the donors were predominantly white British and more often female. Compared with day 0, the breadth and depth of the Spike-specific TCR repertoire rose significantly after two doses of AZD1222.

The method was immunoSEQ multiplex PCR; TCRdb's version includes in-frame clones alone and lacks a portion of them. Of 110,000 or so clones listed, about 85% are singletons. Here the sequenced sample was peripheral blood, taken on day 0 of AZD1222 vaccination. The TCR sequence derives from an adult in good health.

CDR3 protein: CASSRGLAGVNEQFF. The CDR3 bases are TGTGCCAGCAGCCGCGGACTAGCGGGAGTAAATGAGCAGTTCTTC. The chain is built from TRBV3-1 (or the pseudogene TRBV3-2) and TRBJ2-1, with 13 positions matching TRBD2. CDR1 is LGHDT and CDR2 is YNNKEL in the germline V gene (reference sequence). CDR3 length: 15 amino acids. V lost 4 bases to trimming and J lost 7 bases; unmatched junction nucleotides: 4.